These 9 T cell receptor beta chains originate from one sample sequenced in a study of blood T cell repertoires in COVID-19. Here immunoSEQ multiplex PCR was the method, and the copy in TCRdb shows in-frame clones only, minus some. Of about 160,000 clones detected, over 75% appear once; the ten largest clones hold about 5.3%. Sequencing was carried out using PBMCs or T cells enriched from blood (not recorded which). These receptors all come from a middle-aged woman with acute COVID-19.

J is TRBJ2-7 and V is TRBV5-1, with TRBD2 identical over 7 bases. The germline gives CDR1 SGHRS, CDR2 YFSETQ. V shed 6 bases, J shed 0 bases, and the junction held 6 bases outside the gene matches. The CDR3 runs to 14 residues. The CDR3 coding sequence is TGCGCCAGCAACCTTGGCGGGAGCTCCTACGAGCAGTACTTC. It translates to CASNLGGSSYEQYF.

The chain employs TRBV6-5 and TRBJ1-2; 9 bases are a match to TRBD1. This CDR3 spans 14 amino acids. V gave up 6 bases and J gave up 4 bases; unmatched junction bases: 6. Per germline, CDR1 MNHEY and CDR2 SVGAGI. The CDR3 here is CASRVGQGLYGYTF. CDR3 DNA: TGTGCCAGCAGGGTCGGACAGGGGCTCTATGGCTACACCTTC.

The chain uses TRBV20-1 and TRBJ2-2; TRBD2 might be the D (6 bases). V lost 3 bases and J 3 bases, leaving 11 bases between the germline ends. The CDR3 is 14 residues long. The germline CDR1 and CDR2 sequences are DFQATT and SNEGSKA (reference sequence). CDR3 bases: TGCAGTGCTAGTCCTCGGGGGTACACCGGGGAGCTGTTTTTT. Translation gives CSASPRGYTGELFF.

The V and J genes are TRBV19 and TRBJ1-4, with D possibly TRBD1 on 5 matching bases. The ends were cut back, 5 bases at V and 7 bases at J, with 11 bases in the middle. Germline V lookup: CDR1 LNHDA, CDR2 SQIVND (reference sequence). The CDR3 covers 13 residues. The CDR3 sequence is CASSLSGGEKLFF. CDR3 DNA sequence: TGTGCCAGTAGTCTCTCGGGGGGTGAAAAACTGTTTTTT.

Comment on this clone: The sample contains more than one DNA sequence encoding this CDR3. The chain combines TRBV5-1 with TRBJ2-2; D gene unclear. CDR1 SGHRS and CDR2 YFSETQ come from the germline V gene. V was clipped by 7 bases and J by 2 bases, with 6 bases between them. The CDR3 has 12 amino acids. This CDR3 is CASSTNTGELFF. The CDR3 DNA sequence: TGCGCCAGCTCTACTAACACCGGGGAGCTGTTTTTT.

The chain is built from TRBV5-1 and TRBJ2-3; the match to TRBD2 covers 8 bases. CDR1 is SGHRS, CDR2 YFSETQ, per germline. CDR3 length: 15 amino acids. Trimming removed 2 bases from V and 4 bases from J; junction bases left unmatched: 6. The CDR3 is CASSFIAGSADTQYF. The CDR3 DNA reads TGCGCCAGCAGCTTCATAGCGGGATCGGCAGATACGCAGTATTTT.

This clone was detected once. The rearrangement uses TRBV5-5 and TRBJ1-3; D call uncertain. Germline loops: CDR1 SGHKS, CDR2 YYEKEE (reference sequence). The V end was cut by 4 bases, the J end by 2 bases, with 22 bases between. The CDR3 spans 18 residues. CDR3 sequence: CASSTWLGNLGPGNTIYF. In DNA, the CDR3 is TGTGCCAGCAGCACGTGGCTCGGGAATCTGGGTCCTGGAAACACCATATATTTT.

This clone came up a few times. The chain carries TRBV4-2 and TRBJ1-2, with 8 bases matching TRBD1. This CDR3 has 16 amino acids. The germline gives CDR1 LGHNA, CDR2 YNFKEQ. V was clipped by 0 bases and J by 4 bases; unmatched bases: 7. In nucleotides, the CDR3 is TGTGCCAGCAGCCAAGAGGTTACAGGGGGGAGCTATGGCTACACCTTC. This gives the protein CASSQEVTGGSYGYTF.

This clone was observed a single time. The chain has TRBV7-3 and TRBJ2-6; D ambiguous. Germline V CDR1 and CDR2: SGHTA, FQGTGA. Between the trimmed V and J ends, which lost 5 bases and 0 bases, there was a span of 8 bases. The CDR3 contains 15 residues. The CDR3 bases are TGTGCCAGCAGCCTACAGAGCTCTGGGGCCAACGTCCTGACTTTC. Protein: CASSLQSSGANVLTF.